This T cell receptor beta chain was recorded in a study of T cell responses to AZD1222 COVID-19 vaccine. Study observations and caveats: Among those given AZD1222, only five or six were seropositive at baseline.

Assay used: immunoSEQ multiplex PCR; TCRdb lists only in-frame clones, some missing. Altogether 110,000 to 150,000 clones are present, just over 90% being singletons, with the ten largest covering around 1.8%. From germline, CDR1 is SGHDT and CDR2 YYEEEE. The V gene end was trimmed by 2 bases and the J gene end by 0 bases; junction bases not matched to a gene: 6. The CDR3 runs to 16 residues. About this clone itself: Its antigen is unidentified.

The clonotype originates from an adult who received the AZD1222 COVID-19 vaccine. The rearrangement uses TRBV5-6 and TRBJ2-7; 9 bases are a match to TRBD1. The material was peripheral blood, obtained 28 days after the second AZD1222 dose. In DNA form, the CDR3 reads TGTGCCAGCAGCTTAGGACAGGGGACTTACTCCTACGAGCAGTACTTC. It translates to CASSLGQGTYSYEQYF.